The 5 T cell receptor beta chains below come from one sample, sequenced in a study of cytomegalovirus exposure and HLA in healthy donors. Primers included in the PCR were 60 Vbeta and 13 Jbeta primers. Sequenced by immunoSEQ multiplex PCR; TCRdb stores in-frame clones only, minus some. The table shows fewer than 150,000 clones, with about four fifths occurring only once. The specimen sequenced was PBMCs. The receptor source for this set is a man in his forties in good health and CMV-seropositive.

The chain combines TRBV19 with TRBJ2-3, with D possibly matching TRBD1 (6 bases). The CDR3 loop spans 16 amino acids. Trimming removed 0 bases at V and 2 bases at J, with 12 bases between. Per germline, CDR1 LNHDA and CDR2 SQIVND (reference sequence). CDR3 DNA sequence: TGTGCCAGTAGTATAGATGCGACAGGATCCACAGATACGCAGTATTTT. The encoded protein is CASSIDATGSTDTQYF. Together with reference TRBV19 and TRBJ2-3, the CDR3 gives the full variable domain: DGGITQSPKYLFRKEGQNVTLSCEQNLNHDAMYWYRQDPGQGLRLIYYSQIVNDFQKGDIAEGYSVSREKKESFPLTVTSAQKNPTAFYLCASSIDATGSTDTQYFGPGTRLTVL.

V gene TRBV30 combines with J gene TRBJ1-6; 7 bases line up with TRBD1. Germline V CDR1 and CDR2: GTSNPN, SVGIG (reference sequence). The CDR3 length is 14 residues. V trimming: 4 bases; J trimming: 6 bases; junction bases outside the gene matches: 6. CDR3 protein: CAWKGAGGNSPLHF. As DNA, the CDR3 is TGTGCCTGGAAGGGGGCAGGGGGTAATTCACCCCTCCACTTT.

This chain uses TRBV19 with TRBJ1-2; a possible D gene is TRBD1 (5 bases). The CDR3 sequence is 14 residues long. Looked up from germline, CDR1 is LNHDA and CDR2 is SQIVND (reference sequence). Deletions cut 6 bases from V and 8 bases from J, with 19 bases between. The CDR3: CASSLMTRGRGYTF. The CDR3 region has the DNA TGTGCCAGTAGCCTTATGACAAGGGGCCGAGGCTACACCTTC.

The CDR3 sequence is CASSSVAQETQYF. The CDR3 nucleotides are TGTGCCAGCAGCTCCGTAGCGCAAGAGACCCAGTACTTC. The V call is TRBV7-2, the J call TRBJ2-5, with D possibly being TRBD2 (5 bases). The length of the CDR3 is 13 residues. CDR1 and CDR2 (germline): SGHTA, FQGNSA. Trimming removed 4 bases at V and 2 bases at J, with 8 bases between. The whole variable domain, filled in from reference TRBV7-2 and TRBJ2-5, reads GAGVSQSPSNKVTEKGKDVELRCDPISGHTALYWYRQSLGQGLEFLIYFQGNSAPDKSGLPSDRFSAERTGGSVSTLTIQRTQQEDSAVYLCASSSVAQETQYFGPGTRLLVL.

The V call is TRBV18, the J call TRBJ1-4; D is perhaps TRBD1 (6 bases). The length of the CDR3 is 16 residues. V was pared by 2 bases and J by 7 bases, with 17 bases between. Germline loops: CDR1 KGHSH, CDR2 LQKENI. The CDR3: CASSPFPGAQGEKLFF. As DNA, the CDR3 is TGTGCCAGCTCACCATTCCCAGGGGCTCAGGGTGAAAAACTGTTTTTT.